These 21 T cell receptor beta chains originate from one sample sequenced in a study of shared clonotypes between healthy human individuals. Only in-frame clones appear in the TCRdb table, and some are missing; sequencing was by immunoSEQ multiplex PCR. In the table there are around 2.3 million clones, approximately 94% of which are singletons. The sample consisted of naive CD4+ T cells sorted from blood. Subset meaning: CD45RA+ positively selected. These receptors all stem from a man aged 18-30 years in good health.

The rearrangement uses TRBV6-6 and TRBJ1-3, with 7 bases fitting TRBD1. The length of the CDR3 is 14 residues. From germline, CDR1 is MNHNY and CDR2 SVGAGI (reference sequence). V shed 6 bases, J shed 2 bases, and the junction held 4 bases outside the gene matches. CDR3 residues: CASSARGAGNTIYF. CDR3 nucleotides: TGTGCCAGCAGCGCCAGGGGGGCTGGAAACACCATATATTTT.

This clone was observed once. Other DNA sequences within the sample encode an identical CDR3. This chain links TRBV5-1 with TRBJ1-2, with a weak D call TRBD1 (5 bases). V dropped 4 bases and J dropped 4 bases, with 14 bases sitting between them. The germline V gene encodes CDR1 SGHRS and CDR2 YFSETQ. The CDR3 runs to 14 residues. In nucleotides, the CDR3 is TGCGCCAGCAGCCAGGACGGTGGGGGCTATGGCTACACCTTC. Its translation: CASSQDGGGYGYTF. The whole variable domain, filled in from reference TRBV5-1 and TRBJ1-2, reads KAGVTQTPRYLIKTRGQQVTLSCSPISGHRSVSWYQQTPGQGLQFLFEYFSETQRNKGNFPGRFSGRQFSNSRSEMNVSTLELGDSALYLCASSQDGGGYGYTFGSGTRLTVV.

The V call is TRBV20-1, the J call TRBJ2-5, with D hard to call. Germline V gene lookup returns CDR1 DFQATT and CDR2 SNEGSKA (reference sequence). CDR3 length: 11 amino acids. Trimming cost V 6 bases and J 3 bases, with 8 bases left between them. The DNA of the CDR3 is TGCAGTGCCGGGTCCGAAGAGACCCAGTACTTC. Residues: CSAGSEETQYF.

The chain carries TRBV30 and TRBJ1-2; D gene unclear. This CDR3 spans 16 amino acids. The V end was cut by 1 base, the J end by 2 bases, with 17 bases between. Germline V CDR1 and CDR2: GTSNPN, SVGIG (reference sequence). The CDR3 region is CAWSEPPPARNYGYTF. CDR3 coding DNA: TGTGCCTGGAGTGAGCCTCCTCCGGCGCGAAACTATGGCTACACCTTC.

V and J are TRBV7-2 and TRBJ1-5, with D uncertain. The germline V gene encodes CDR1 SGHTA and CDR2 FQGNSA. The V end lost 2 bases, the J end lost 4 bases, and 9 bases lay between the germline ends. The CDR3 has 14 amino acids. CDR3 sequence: CASSLFAANQPQHF. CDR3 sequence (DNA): TGTGCCAGCAGCTTATTCGCCGCTAATCAGCCCCAGCATTTT.

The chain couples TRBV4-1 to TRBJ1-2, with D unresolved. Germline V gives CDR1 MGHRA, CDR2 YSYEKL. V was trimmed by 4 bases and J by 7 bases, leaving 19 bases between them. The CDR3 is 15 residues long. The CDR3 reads CASSPMDQDGRGYTF. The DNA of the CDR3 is TGCGCCAGCAGCCCAATGGACCAAGACGGCCGTGGCTACACCTTC.

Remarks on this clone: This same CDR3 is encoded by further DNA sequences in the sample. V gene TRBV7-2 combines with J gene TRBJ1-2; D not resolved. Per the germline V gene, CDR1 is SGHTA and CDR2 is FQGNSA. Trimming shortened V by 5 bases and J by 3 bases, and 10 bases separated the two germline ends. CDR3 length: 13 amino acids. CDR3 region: CASSPGRDYGYTF. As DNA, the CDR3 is TGTGCCAGCAGCCCAGGACGAGACTATGGCTACACCTTC.

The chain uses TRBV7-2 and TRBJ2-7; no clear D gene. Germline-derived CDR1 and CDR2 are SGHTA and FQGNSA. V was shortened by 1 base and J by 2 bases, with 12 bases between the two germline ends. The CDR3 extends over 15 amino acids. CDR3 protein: CASSLGPLKPYEQYF. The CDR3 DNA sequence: TGTGCCAGCAGCTTAGGCCCACTTAAACCCTACGAGCAGTACTTC. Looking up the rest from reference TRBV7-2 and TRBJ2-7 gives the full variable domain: GAGVSQSPSNKVTEKGKDVELRCDPISGHTALYWYRQSLGQGLEFLIYFQGNSAPDKSGLPSDRFSAERTGGSVSTLTIQRTQQEDSAVYLCASSLGPLKPYEQYFGPGTRLTVT.

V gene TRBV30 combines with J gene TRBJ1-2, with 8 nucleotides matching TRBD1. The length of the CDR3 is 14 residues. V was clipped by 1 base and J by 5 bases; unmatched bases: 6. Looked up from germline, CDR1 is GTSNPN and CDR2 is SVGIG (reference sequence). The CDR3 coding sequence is TGTGCCTGGAGTGGGCAGGGGGCTGGGTATGGCTACACCTTC. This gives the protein CAWSGQGAGYGYTF.

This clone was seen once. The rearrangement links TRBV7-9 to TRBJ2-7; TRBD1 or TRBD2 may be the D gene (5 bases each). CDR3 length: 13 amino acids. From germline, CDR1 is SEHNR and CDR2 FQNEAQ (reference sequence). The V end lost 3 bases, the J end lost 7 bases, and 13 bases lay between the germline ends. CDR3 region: CASSFSGDGEQYF. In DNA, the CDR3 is TGTGCCAGCAGCTTCTCTGGGGACGGGGAGCAGTACTTC.

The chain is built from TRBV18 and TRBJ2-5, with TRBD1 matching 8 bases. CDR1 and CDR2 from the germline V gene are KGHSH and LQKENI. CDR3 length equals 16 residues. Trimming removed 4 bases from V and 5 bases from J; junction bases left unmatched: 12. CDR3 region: CASSRTIQGAGETQYF. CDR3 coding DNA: TGTGCCAGCTCACGTACCATCCAGGGGGCTGGGGAGACCCAGTACTTC.

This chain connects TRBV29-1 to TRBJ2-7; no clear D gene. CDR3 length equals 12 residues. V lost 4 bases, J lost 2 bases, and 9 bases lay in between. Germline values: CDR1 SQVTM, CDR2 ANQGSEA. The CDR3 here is CSVGLTTYEQYF. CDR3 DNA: TGCAGCGTTGGGTTAACTACCTACGAGCAGTACTTC.

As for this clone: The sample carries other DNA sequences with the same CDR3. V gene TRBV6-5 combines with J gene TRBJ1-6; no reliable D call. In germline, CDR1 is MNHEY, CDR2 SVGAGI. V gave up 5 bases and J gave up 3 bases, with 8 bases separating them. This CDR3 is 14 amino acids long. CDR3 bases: TGTGCCAGCAGTGCCGGGAGCTATAATTCACCCCTCCACTTT. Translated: CASSAGSYNSPLHF.

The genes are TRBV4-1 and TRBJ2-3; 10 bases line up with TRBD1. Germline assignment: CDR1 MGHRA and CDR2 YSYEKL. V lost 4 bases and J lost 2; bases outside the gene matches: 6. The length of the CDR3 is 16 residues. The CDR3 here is CASSPGTGVVTDTQYF. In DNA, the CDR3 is TGCGCCAGCAGCCCTGGGACAGGGGTAGTCACAGATACGCAGTATTTT.

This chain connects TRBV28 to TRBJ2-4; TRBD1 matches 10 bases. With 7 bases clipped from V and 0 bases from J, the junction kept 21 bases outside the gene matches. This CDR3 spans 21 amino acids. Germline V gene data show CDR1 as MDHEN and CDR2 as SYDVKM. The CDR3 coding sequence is TGTGCCAGCAAGCGGACCGGGACAGGGGTCGCCTCCTTACTAGCCAAAAACATTCAGTACTTC. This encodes CASKRTGTGVASLLAKNIQYF.

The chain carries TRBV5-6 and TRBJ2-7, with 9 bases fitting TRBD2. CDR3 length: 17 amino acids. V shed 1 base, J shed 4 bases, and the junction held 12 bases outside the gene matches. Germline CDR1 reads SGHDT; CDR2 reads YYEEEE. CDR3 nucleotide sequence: TGTGCCAGCAGCTTGTACGGCGGGAGGGCAAATTCTTACGAGCAGTACTTC. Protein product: CASSLYGGRANSYEQYF. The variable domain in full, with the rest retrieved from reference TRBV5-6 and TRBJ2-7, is DAGVTQSPTHLIKTRGQQVTLRCSPKSGHDTVSWYQQALGQGPQFIFQYYEEEERQRGNFPDRFSGHQFPNYSSELNVNALLLGDSALYLCASSLYGGRANSYEQYFGPGTRLTVT.

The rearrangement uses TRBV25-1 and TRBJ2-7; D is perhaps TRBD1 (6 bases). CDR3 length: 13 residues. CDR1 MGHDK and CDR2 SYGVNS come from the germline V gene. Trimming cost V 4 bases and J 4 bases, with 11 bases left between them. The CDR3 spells CASSAGTSYEQYF. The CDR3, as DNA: TGTGCCAGCAGTGCCGGGACATCTTACGAGCAGTACTTC.

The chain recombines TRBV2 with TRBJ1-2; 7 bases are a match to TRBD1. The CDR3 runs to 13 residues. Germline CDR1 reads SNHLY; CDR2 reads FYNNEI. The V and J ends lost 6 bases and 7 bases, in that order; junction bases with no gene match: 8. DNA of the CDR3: TGTGCCAGCAGGGTGACAGGGTTGGGTGGCTACACCTTC. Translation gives CASRVTGLGGYTF.

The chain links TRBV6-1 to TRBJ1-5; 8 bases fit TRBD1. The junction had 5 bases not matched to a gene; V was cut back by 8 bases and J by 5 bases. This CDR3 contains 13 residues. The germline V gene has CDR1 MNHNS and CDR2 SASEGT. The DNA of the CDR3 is TGTGCCAGCGCAGGGACAGGAGATCAGCCCCAGCATTTT. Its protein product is CASAGTGDQPQHF.

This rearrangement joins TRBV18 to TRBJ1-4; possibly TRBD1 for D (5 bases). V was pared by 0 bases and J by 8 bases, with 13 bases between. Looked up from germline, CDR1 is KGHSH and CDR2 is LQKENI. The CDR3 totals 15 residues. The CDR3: CASSPPGGEREKLFF. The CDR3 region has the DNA TGTGCCAGCTCACCACCGGGAGGGGAGAGGGAAAAACTGTTTTTT. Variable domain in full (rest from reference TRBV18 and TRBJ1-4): NAGVMQNPRHLVRRRGQEARLRCSPMKGHSHVYWYRQLPEEGLKFMVYLQKENIIDESGMPKERFSAEFPKEGPSILRIQQVVRGDSAAYFCASSPPGGEREKLFFGSGTQLSVL.

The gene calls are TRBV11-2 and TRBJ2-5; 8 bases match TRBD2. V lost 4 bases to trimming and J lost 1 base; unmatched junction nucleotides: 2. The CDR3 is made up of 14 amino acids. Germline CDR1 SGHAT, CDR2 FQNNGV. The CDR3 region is CASSSGGIQETQYF. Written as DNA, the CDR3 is TGTGCCAGCAGCTCGGGGGGGATCCAAGAGACCCAGTACTTC.